The 22 T cell receptor beta chains listed next were all sequenced from one sample in a study of blood T cells in healthy people across ages. The authors ran a second PCR of about 7 to 12 cycles using a sample-barcoded 5' primer and a J-beta primer mix. One entry per CDR3 protein, called by TCRdb with MiXCR from the 5' RACE reads. The table includes around 670,000 distinct CDR3 sequences, 25% to 35% detected once. Sequenced material: blood. These receptors came from a woman aged 80 or over in good health.

This clonotype came up many times. The genes are TRBV5-1 and TRBJ2-7, with no clear D. The CDR3 length is 13 residues. Between the trimmed V and J ends, which lost 1 base and 3 bases, there was a span of 8 bases. Germline values: CDR1 SGHRS, CDR2 YFSETQ. CDR3 DNA sequence: TGCGCCAGCAGCTTGCAGGAGCGCTACGAGCAGTACTTC. This sequence encodes CASSLQERYEQYF.

Concerning this clonotype itself: This may be a read error, as it is one base from a much larger clone. The rearrangement links TRBV28 to TRBJ1-2; TRBD1 might be the D (5 bases). CDR3 length: 18 residues. Germline CDR1 MDHEN, CDR2 SYDVKM. The CDR3 DNA reads as TGTGTCAGCAGTTCCCTTTCGGGTGGCAGCGAGGGGAACTATGGCTACACCTTC. Amino acids: CVSSSLSGGSEGNYGYTF.

This clonotype appeared many times. The chain couples TRBV7-6 to TRBJ2-7; TRBD2 aligns across 12 bases. CDR3 size: 17 residues. The V gene end was trimmed by 1 base and the J gene end by 0 bases; junction bases not matched to a gene: 4. Germline CDR1 and CDR2: SGHVS and FNYEAQ. This CDR3 reads CASSLGTSGVSSYEQYF. The CDR3 DNA is TGTGCCAGCAGCTTAGGGACTAGCGGGGTAAGCTCCTACGAGCAGTACTTC.

This clonotype was observed a few times. The V call is TRBV20-1, the J call TRBJ1-5, with D hard to call. The germline gives CDR1 DFQATT, CDR2 SNEGSKA (reference sequence). This CDR3 region has 16 residues. V was clipped by 0 bases and J by 0 bases, with 12 bases between them. The CDR3 spells CSARDGRTTSNQPQHF. The DNA for the CDR3 is TGCAGTGCTAGAGACGGGCGGACGACTAGCAATCAGCCCCAGCATTTT.

This clonotype was recorded many times. V and J are TRBV6-5 and TRBJ2-1; 7 bases align to TRBD1. CDR3 length equals 14 residues. Germline CDR1 reads MNHEY; CDR2 reads SVGAGI. V trimming: 4 bases; J trimming: 6 bases; junction bases outside the gene matches: 6. CDR3 region: CASSSPDRLNEQFF. The CDR3 coding sequence is TGTGCCAGCAGTTCCCCGGACAGGCTCAATGAGCAGTTCTTC.

This clonotype appeared a few times. The chain employs TRBV2 and TRBJ1-5; 8 bases are shared with TRBD1. This CDR3 is built from 15 residues. Trimming removed 8 bases from V and 6 bases from J; junction bases left unmatched: 12. CDR1 is SNHLY and CDR2 is FYNNEI in the germline V gene. The CDR3 DNA sequence: TGTGCCAGCGGAGTCCAGGGGGCCGACGGTCAGCCCCAGCATTTT. It yields the protein CASGVQGADGQPQHF.

This clonotype showed up just a few times. A read error may be the cause here, since a much bigger clone is one base away. The chain has TRBV11-2 and TRBJ2-1; 7 bases agree with TRBD1. Losses at the gene ends were 4 bases for V and 10 bases for J; bases not matched to a gene: 13. The CDR3 spans 15 residues. The germline V gene encodes CDR1 SGHAT and CDR2 FQNNGV. The CDR3 DNA is TGTGCCAGCAGCTCCCTAGGACAGGAAGCCTACGAGCAGTTCTTC. Its translation is CASSSLGQEAYEQFF.

The V gene is TRBV6-6, the J gene TRBJ2-4; no clear D. TRBJ2-7 explains the end of the DNA better; the J call may be wrong. CDR1 MNHNY and CDR2 SVGAGI come from the germline V gene (reference sequence). The CDR3 sequence is 15 residues long. The CDR3 is CASSYSTPSSYEQYF. The CDR3 DNA sequence: TGTGCCAGCAGTTACTCGACACCTTCATCCTACGAGCAGTACTTC.

In this sample, this clonotype turned up many times. V gene TRBV10-3 combines with J gene TRBJ2-7; 11 bases fit TRBD1. The trim removed 10 bases at V and 6 bases at J, leaving 2 bases unmatched. CDR1 ENHRY and CDR2 SYGVKD come from the germline V gene. The CDR3 sequence is 11 residues long. CDR3 sequence: CATGTGGEQYF. CDR3 nucleotide sequence: TGTGCCACCGGGACAGGGGGCGAGCAGTACTTC.

J is TRBJ2-3 and V is TRBV20-1; 8 nucleotides match TRBD2. Trimming took 5 bases from V and 2 from J; bases not matched to a gene: 9. The V gene's germline CDR1 is DFQATT and CDR2 SNEGSKA (reference sequence). The CDR3 length is 15 residues. The CDR3 DNA follows: TGCAGTGCTGGGGCCGGGGGGGGAGTCACAGATACGCAGTATTTT. Protein product: CSAGAGGGVTDTQYF.

In the case of this clonotype: This sequence may be a read error, since a much larger clone differs from it by one base. The V call is TRBV7-2, the J call TRBJ2-5, with D possibly being TRBD2 (6 bases). V lost 6 bases and J lost 5, with 13 bases in between. Germline V lookup: CDR1 SGHTA, CDR2 FQGNSA. The CDR3 contains 13 residues. Here the CDR3 DNA reads TGTGCCAGCAGGCTGGGGGGTGGCGAGACCCAGTACTTC. It yields the protein CASRLGGGETQYF.

This clonotype came up a few times. The chain is built from TRBV18 and TRBJ2-7, with 7 bases identical to TRBD2. The CDR3 is 15 residues long. Germline CDR1 and CDR2: KGHSH and LQKENI. Trimming removed 1 base from V and 6 bases from J; junction bases left unmatched: 9. The CDR3 spells CASSPREGFPREQYF. CDR3 coding DNA: TGTGCCAGCTCACCACGGGAGGGATTCCCCCGCGAGCAGTACTTC. Together with reference TRBV18 and TRBJ2-7, the CDR3 gives the full variable domain: NAGVMQNPRHLVRRRGQEARLRCSPMKGHSHVYWYRQLPEEGLKFMVYLQKENIIDESGMPKERFSAEFPKEGPSILRIQQVVRGDSAAYFCASSPREGFPREQYFGPGTRLTVT.

There are a few counts of this clonotype. The gene calls are TRBV20-1 and TRBJ2-3; TRBD2 matches 10 bases. Germline CDR1 and CDR2: DFQATT and SNEGSKA (reference sequence). With 5 bases clipped from V and 3 bases from J, the junction kept 8 bases outside the gene matches. The CDR3 extends over 15 amino acids. CDR3 nucleotide sequence: TGCAGTGCTGCAATTTCTAGCGGGAGAACAGATACGCAGTATTTT. Translated, it gives CSAAISSGRTDTQYF.

This clonotype was seen only a few times. V and J are TRBV28 and TRBJ1-5, with 8 bases fitting TRBD1. In germline, CDR1 is MDHEN, CDR2 SYDVKM. V shed 7 bases and J 6 bases; nucleotides not matched to a gene: 11. The CDR3 consists of 15 residues. This CDR3 is CASTRGQGKSQPQHF. The CDR3 nucleotides read TGTGCCAGCACCCGAGGACAGGGTAAGAGTCAGCCCCAGCATTTT.

This clonotype was found a few times. CDR3 bases: TGCAGTGCCGTAACCCCAGGGGGTAGTAGCAATCAGCCCCAGCATTTT. This gives the protein CSAVTPGGSSNQPQHF. The chain links TRBV20-1 to TRBJ1-5; 7 nucleotides line up with TRBD1. The germline V gene has CDR1 DFQATT and CDR2 SNEGSKA (reference sequence). Trimming took 6 bases from V and 0 from J; bases not matched to a gene: 11. The CDR3 consists of 16 residues.

This clonotype has ten or more counts. The chain employs TRBV6-2 or TRBV6-3 and TRBJ2-3; D not resolved. This CDR3 is 12 amino acids long. V was trimmed by 5 bases and J by 8 bases, leaving 11 bases between them. Germline V gene data show CDR1 as MNHEY and CDR2 as SVGEGT. The CDR3 region has the DNA TGTGCCAGCAGTCCCGATCTTGGTACGCAGTATTTT. It codes for CASSPDLGTQYF.

A few counts support this clonotype. The genes are TRBV4-3 and TRBJ1-5, with D uncertain. The CDR3 loop spans 15 amino acids. The germline V gene encodes CDR1 LGHNA and CDR2 YSLEER. V gave up 0 bases and J gave up 0 bases, with 6 bases separating them. DNA for the CDR3: TGCGCCAGCAGCCAAGATCCATCTAGCAATCAGCCCCAGCATTTT. The encoded protein is CASSQDPSSNQPQHF.

This clonotype was detected many times. The chain links TRBV6-2 or TRBV6-3 to TRBJ2-4, with D perhaps matching TRBD2 (5 bases). The CDR3 runs to 15 residues. Germline lookup yields CDR1 MNHEY and CDR2 SVGEGT. The germline V and J ends were trimmed by 7 bases and 3 bases, with 16 bases remaining between them. Here the CDR3 reads CASILDWKHKNIQYF. The CDR3 DNA sequence: TGTGCCAGCATCCTGGACTGGAAACACAAAAACATTCAGTACTTC.

There are many counts of this clonotype. J is TRBJ2-7 and V is TRBV7-2; a weak D match, TRBD2 (5 bases). There are 11 residues in the CDR3. The germline gives CDR1 SGHTA, CDR2 FQGNSA. Trimming removed 4 bases from V and 7 bases from J, with 8 bases in between. The CDR3 coding sequence is TGTGCCAGCAGCTCACTAGTGGAGCAGTACTTC. Translation: CASSSLVEQYF.

The rearrangement uses TRBV10-3 and TRBJ1-2; TRBD1 might be the D (5 bases). Germline CDR1 is ENHRY and CDR2 is SYGVKD. Trimming removed 0 bases from V and 4 bases from J, with 9 bases in between. The length of the CDR3 is 14 residues. This CDR3 reads CAISESGQLYGYTF. CDR3 coding DNA: TGTGCCATCAGTGAGTCGGGGCAGCTCTATGGCTACACCTTC.

This clonotype occurred many times. The V call is TRBV29-1, the J call TRBJ1-1, with D possibly TRBD1 on 5 matching bases. Germline lookup yields CDR1 SQVTM and CDR2 ANQGSEA. Trimming stripped 6 bases from V and 6 bases from J, with 11 bases between. This CDR3 region has 11 residues. CDR3 sequence (DNA): TGCAGCGTCTGGGGGGGGGCTGAAGCTTTCTTT. As protein: CSVWGGAEAFF. Supplemented by reference TRBV29-1 and TRBJ1-1, the full variable domain reads SAVISQKPSRDICQRGTSLTIQCQVDSQVTMMFWYRQQPGQSLTLIATANQGSEATYESGFVIDKFPISRPNLTFSTLTVSNMSPEDSSIYLCSVWGGAEAFFGQGTRLTVV.

Notes on this clonotype: A much larger clone is a single base away; this may be a read error. The chain links TRBV6-2 or TRBV6-3 to TRBJ2-1; 7 bases align to TRBD2. Germline CDR1 and CDR2: MNHEY and SVGEGT. CDR3 size: 15 residues. The trim removed 5 bases at V and 10 bases at J, leaving 14 bases unmatched. The CDR3 reads CASSSRSGETYEQFF. In DNA form, the CDR3 reads TGTGCCAGCAGTAGTAGGAGCGGGGAGACCTACGAGCAGTTCTTC.